This T cell receptor beta chain was captured by sequencing in a study of T cell repertoires in cytomegalovirus infection. Study at large: HLA-B-restricted CMV epitopes that are well studied were used alongside recently identified HLA-C-restricted ones. It was the public TCR beta signatures that indicated both CMV infection and matching HLA type. Points from the study as a whole: HLA-C-restricted CMV clonotypes gave the most frequent clonotype in two of eight donors.

TCRdb called the reads again in MiXCR, with one record for every CDR3 protein. The sample holds roughly 990,000 distinct CDR3 sequences, roughly 30% seen once. CDR1 LNHDA and CDR2 SQIVND come from the germline V gene (reference sequence). V was clipped by 1 base and J by 8 bases, with 11 bases between them. The CDR3 totals 13 residues. About this clonotype: Its specificity is not known.

The specimen was cultured CD8+ T cells from PBMCs, collected from culture after CMV antigen stimulation. The V call is TRBV19, the J call TRBJ1-1, with no clear D. This clonotype originated in a human donor in good health (CMV status not recorded). Some clones in this sample may be carry-over from other donors' samples. The CDR3 sequence is CASSIASGLEAFF. Written as DNA, the CDR3 is TGTGCCAGTAGTATAGCTTCAGGACTCGAAGCTTTCTTT.